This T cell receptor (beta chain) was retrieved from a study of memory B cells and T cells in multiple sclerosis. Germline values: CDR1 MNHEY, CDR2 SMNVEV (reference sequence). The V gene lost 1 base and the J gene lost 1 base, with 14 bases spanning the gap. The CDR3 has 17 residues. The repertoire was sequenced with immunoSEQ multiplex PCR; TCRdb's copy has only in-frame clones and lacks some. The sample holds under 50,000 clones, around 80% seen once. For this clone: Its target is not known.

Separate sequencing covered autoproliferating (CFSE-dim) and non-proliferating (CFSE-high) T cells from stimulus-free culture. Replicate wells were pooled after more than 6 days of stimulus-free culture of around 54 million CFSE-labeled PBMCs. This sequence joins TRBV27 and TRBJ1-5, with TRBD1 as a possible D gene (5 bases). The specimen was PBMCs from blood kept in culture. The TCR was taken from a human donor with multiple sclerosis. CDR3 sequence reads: CASSLYPPGGSNQPQHF. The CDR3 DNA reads TGTGCCAGCAGTTTATATCCCCCGGGGGGGAGCAATCAGCCCCAGCATTTT.